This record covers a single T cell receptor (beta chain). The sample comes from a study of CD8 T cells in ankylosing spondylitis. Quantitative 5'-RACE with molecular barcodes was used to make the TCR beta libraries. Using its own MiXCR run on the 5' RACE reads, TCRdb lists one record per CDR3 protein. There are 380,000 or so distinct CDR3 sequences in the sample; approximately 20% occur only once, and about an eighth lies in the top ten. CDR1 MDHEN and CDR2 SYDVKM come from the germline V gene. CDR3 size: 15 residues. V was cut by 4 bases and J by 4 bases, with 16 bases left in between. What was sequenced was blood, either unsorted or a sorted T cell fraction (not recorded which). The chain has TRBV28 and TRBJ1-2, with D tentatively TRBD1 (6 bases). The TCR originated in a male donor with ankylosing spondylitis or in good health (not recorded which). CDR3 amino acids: CASSSQGPDIYGYTF. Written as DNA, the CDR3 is TGTGCCAGCAGTTCACAGGGCCCGGATATCTATGGCTACACCTTC.